One T cell receptor (beta chain) is described in this entry. This may be a read error, as it is one base from a much larger clone. Deletion took 2 bases off V and 3 bases off J, with a span of 5 bases between the germline ends. Based on the germline V gene (reference sequence), the CDR1 and CDR2 sequences are SGHNT and YYREEE. The CDR3 runs 12 amino acids, cysteine and phenylalanine included. The sequence is cut down to CDR3 DNA, 36 bases in frame from base 1. This sample is part of a study of graft-versus-host responses after intestinal transplantation (dated by TCRdb to the early 2020s). In the study overall: Multivisceral, liver-intestinal, or isolated intestinal transplants were received by the recipients. Anti-thymocyte globulin induction was given to all recipients, followed by maintenance tacrolimus and steroids for approximately 3 years. Graft-versus-host and host-versus-graft alloreactive T cell clones were tracked in the graft, circulation and bone marrow after intestinal transplantation using bulk TCR-beta CDR3 sequencing. To identify alloreactive clones, pre-transplant mixed lymphocyte reaction products were sequenced and compared with unstimulated pre-transplant donor and recipient T cells. A cohort of 24 intestinal transplant recipients, including one retransplant, was enrolled, and 3 patients lacking pretransplant specimens were excluded. Donor T cell macrochimerism was defined as a peak of at least 4% donor T cells among recipient peripheral blood mononuclear cells. Samples from a few later patients were sequenced in-house on an Illumina MiSeq with MiXCR processing rather than by the commercial service.

Paper-wide results and their limitations: In patients with donor T cell macrochimerism, the allografts had high GvH to HvG T cell clonal ratios. GvH clones turned up in recipient bone marrow, with some appearing earlier in ileal mucosa or blood, a pattern consistent with an intestinal mucosal origin. Early after transplant, peak levels of circulating GvH clones were associated with declines in HvG clones. The conclusions were limited by the relatively low number and heterogeneity of the intestinal transplant patients.

Libraries were built with the immunoSEQ multiplex PCR assay. In most patients, genomic DNA was isolated using the Qiagen DNeasy Blood and Tissue Kit and sent frozen to Adaptive Biotechnologies for TCR sequencing. For most patients, genomic DNA was subjected to high-throughput TCR-beta CDR3 sequencing by Adaptive Biotechnologies. From the authors' description of their analysis: Adaptive's ImmunoSEQ software was the source of the TCR sequencing data for 18 patients, while a few other patients were processed with MiXCR and VDJtools. To correct CD4 versus CD8 sorting errors, any sequence found in both subsets at a frequency ratio below 5:1 was removed. CDR3 nucleotide sequences shared by donor and recipient were removed because the origin of these sequences could not be assigned. To be classed as alloreactive, a clone needed at least 2-fold expansion over unstimulated cells and a minimum CFSE-low frequency of 0.002% (template counts) or 0.001% (read counts). A clone was considered mappable if detected in the sequenced pre-transplant spleen, lymph node, or MLR CFSE-low populations of the donor or recipient. Cumulative frequency of alloreactive clones was calculated as a percentage of all sequences weighted by copy number. TCRdb provides this immuneACCESS table in a form limited to in-frame rearrangements. Some clones are lacking; in checked studies, under half of them reflect an unresolved V gene, and why the rest are absent is not known. The DNA was the basis for D and trimming; V, J and clone size are from that table. The sample profile shows tens of thousands of clones; 44% of them were found once. The leading ten clones occupy over 1.3% of the sample.

The meaning of the sample's time point label: cells obtained before transplantation from donor or recipient. Mixed lymphocyte reactions plated around 200,000 CFSE-labeled pre-transplant responders with around 200,000 irradiated violet-dye-labeled stimulators and were cultured for about 6 days. Proliferating CD3+CD4+CFSE-low and CD3+CD8+CFSE-low responder cells were FACS-sorted on a BD Influx sorter after the mixed lymphocyte reaction. The chain joins TRBV5-4 to TRBJ1-1; the D gene is unclear. This sequence originates from a human patient who was an organ donor for intestinal transplantation. Sequenced here: alloreactive CD8+ T cells from a mixed lymphocyte reaction culture, sampled before transplantation. The sample's cell subset or site label is to be understood as: CFSE-low proliferating T cells sorted from approximately 6-day pre-transplant mixed lymphocyte reaction (GvH or HvG direction). CDR3 loop: CASSFGDTEAFF. DNA sequence: TGTGCCAGCAGCTTCGGGGACACTGAAGCTTTCTTT.